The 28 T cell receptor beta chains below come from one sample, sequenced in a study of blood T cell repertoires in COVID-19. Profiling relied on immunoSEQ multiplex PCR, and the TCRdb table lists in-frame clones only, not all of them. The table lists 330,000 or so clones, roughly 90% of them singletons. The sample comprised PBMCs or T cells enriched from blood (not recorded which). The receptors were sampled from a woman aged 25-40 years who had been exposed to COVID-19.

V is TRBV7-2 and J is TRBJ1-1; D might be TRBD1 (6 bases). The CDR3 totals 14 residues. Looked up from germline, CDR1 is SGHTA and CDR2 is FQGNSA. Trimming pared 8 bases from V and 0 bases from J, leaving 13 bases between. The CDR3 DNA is TGTGCCAGCTTCCAGACAGGCCTGAACACTGAAGCTTTCTTT. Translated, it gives CASFQTGLNTEAFF. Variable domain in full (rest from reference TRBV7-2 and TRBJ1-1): GAGVSQSPSNKVTEKGKDVELRCDPISGHTALYWYRQSLGQGLEFLIYFQGNSAPDKSGLPSDRFSAERTGGSVSTLTIQRTQQEDSAVYLCASFQTGLNTEAFFGQGTRLTVV.

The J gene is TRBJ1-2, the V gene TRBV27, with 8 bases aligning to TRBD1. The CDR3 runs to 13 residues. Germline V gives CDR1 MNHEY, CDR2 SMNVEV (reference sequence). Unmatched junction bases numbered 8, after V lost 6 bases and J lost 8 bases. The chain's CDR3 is CASRTTGGAGYTF. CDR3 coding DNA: TGTGCCAGCAGGACTACAGGGGGAGCGGGCTACACCTTC.

CDR3 region: CASSHPPGGTATNTEAFF. The DNA of the CDR3 is TGTGCCAGCAGCCATCCGCCGGGTGGGACAGCGACGAACACTGAAGCTTTCTTT. This chain links TRBV7-9 with TRBJ1-1, with 7 bases lining up with TRBD1. Germline lookup yields CDR1 SEHNR and CDR2 FQNEAQ (reference sequence). There are 18 residues in the CDR3. The ends lost 5 bases at V and 1 base at J; junction bases unmatched: 16.

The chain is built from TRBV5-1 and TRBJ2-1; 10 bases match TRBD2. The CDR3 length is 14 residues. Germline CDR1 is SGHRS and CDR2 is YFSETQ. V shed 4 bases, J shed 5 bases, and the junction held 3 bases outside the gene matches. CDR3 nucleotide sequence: TGCGCCAGCAGCCCCGGGACTAGCGACAATGAGCAGTTCTTC. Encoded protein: CASSPGTSDNEQFF.

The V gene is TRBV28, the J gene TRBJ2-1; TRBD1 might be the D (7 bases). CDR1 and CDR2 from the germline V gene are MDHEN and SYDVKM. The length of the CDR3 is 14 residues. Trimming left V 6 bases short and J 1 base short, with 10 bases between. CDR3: CASRAGQSYNEQFF. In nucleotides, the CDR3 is TGTGCCAGCAGGGCGGGACAGTCCTACAATGAGCAGTTCTTC.

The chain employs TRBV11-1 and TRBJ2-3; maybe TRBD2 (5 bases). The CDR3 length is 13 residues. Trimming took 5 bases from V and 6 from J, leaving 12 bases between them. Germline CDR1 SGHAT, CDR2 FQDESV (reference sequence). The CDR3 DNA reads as TGTGCCAGCAGCGTCCCCTGGGAGGATACGCAGTATTTT. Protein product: CASSVPWEDTQYF.

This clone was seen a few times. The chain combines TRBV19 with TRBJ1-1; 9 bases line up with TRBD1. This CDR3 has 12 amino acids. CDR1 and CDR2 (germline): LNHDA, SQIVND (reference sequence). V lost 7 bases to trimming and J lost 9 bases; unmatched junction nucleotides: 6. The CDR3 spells CASINRGRKAFF. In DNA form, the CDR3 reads TGTGCCAGTATCAACAGGGGGCGCAAAGCTTTCTTT.

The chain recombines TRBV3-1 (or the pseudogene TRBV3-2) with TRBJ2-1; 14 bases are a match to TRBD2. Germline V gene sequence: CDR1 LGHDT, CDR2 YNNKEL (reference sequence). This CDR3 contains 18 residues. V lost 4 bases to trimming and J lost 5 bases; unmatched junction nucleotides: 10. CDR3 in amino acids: CASSPGTSGSWWDNEQFF. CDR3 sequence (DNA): TGTGCCAGCAGCCCAGGGACTAGCGGGAGTTGGTGGGACAATGAGCAGTTCTTC.

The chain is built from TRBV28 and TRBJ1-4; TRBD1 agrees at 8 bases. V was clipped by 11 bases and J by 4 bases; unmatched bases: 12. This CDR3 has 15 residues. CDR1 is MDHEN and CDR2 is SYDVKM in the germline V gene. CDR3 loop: CAVQRPGQDNEKLFF. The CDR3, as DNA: TGTGCCGTCCAAAGACCGGGACAGGATAATGAAAAACTGTTTTTT.

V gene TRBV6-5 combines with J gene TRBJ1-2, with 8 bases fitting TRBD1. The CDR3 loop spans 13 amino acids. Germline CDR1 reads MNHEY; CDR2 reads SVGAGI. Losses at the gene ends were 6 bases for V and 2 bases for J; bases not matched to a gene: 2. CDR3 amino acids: CASSRDRNYGYTF. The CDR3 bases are TGTGCCAGCAGCAGGGACAGGAACTATGGCTACACCTTC.

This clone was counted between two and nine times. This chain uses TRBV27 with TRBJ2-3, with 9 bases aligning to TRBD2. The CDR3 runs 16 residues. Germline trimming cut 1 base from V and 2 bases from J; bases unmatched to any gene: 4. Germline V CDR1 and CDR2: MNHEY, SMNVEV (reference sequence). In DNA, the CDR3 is TGTGCCAGCAGTTTATTTGCGGGAGGGATCACAGATACGCAGTATTTT. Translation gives CASSLFAGGITDTQYF.

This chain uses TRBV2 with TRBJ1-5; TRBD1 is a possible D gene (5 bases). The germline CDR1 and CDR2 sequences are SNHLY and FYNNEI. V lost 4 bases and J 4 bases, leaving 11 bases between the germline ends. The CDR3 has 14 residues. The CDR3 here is CASSGGEANQPQHF. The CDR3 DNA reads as TGTGCCAGCAGTGGGGGGGAGGCAAATCAGCCCCAGCATTTT.

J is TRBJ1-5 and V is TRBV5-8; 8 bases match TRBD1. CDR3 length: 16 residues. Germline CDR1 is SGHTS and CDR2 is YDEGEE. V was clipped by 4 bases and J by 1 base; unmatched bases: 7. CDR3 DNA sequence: TGTGCCAGCAGCCACGGGACAGGACCCAGCAATCAGCCCCAGCATTTT. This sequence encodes CASSHGTGPSNQPQHF.

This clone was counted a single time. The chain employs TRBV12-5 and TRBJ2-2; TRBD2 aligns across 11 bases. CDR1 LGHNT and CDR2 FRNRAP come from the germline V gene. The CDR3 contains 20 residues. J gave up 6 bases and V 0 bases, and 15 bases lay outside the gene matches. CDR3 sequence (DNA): TGTGCTAGTGGTTTGGTAGTAGGTAGCGGGAGGGCCGGGCCAGCCGGGGAGCTGTTTTTT. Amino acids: CASGLVVGSGRAGPAGELFF.

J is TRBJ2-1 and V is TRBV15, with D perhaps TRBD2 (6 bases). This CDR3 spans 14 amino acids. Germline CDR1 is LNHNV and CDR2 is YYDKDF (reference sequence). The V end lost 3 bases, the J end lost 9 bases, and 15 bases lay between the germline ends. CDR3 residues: CATSRAGTSGEQFF. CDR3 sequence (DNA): TGTGCCACCAGCAGGGCGGGAACCTCGGGTGAGCAGTTCTTC.

The CDR3: CASSASGTGNEKLFF. The CDR3 DNA reads as TGTGCCAGCAGTGCCTCCGGGACAGGGAATGAAAAACTGTTTTTT. The chain combines TRBV28 with TRBJ1-4; 9 nucleotides line up with TRBD1. The length of the CDR3 is 15 residues. CDR1 and CDR2 (germline): MDHEN, SYDVKM. V dropped 5 bases and J dropped 5; count of bases not matched to a gene: 6.

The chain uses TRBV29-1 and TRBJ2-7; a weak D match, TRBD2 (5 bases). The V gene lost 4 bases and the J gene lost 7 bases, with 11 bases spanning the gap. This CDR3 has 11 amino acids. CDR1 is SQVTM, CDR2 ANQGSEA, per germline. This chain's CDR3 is CSVVEPGEQYF. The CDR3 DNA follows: TGCAGCGTTGTGGAGCCGGGAGAGCAGTACTTC.

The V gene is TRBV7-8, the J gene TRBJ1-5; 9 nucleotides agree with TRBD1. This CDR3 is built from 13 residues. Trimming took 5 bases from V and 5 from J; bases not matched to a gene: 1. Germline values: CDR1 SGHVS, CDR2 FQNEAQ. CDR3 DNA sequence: TGTGCCAGCAGCAGGACAGGGGATCAGCCCCAGCATTTT. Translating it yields CASSRTGDQPQHF.

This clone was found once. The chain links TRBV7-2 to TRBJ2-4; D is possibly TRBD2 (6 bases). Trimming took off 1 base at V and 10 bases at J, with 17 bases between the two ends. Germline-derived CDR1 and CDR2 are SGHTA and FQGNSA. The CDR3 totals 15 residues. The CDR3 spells CASSLGGWEEAIQYF. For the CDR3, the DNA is TGTGCCAGCAGCTTAGGGGGTTGGGAGGAGGCGATTCAGTACTTC.

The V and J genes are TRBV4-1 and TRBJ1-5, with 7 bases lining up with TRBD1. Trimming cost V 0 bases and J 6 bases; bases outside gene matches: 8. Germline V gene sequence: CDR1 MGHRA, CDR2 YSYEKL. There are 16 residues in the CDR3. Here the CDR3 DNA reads TGCGCCAGCAGCCAAGAAGGAGGGGGCAGAAGTCAGCCCCAGCATTTT. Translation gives CASSQEGGGRSQPQHF.

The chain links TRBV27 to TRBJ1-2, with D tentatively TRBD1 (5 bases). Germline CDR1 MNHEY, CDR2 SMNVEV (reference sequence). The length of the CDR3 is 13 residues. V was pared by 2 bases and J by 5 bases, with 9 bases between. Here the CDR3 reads CASSLGRQYGYTF. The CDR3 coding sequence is TGTGCCAGCAGTTTAGGTAGACAGTATGGCTACACCTTC.

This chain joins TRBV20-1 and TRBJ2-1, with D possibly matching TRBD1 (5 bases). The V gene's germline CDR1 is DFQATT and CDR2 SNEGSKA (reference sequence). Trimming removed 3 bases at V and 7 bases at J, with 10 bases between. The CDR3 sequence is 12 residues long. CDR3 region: CSASRGVNEQFF. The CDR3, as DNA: TGCAGTGCTAGTAGGGGCGTGAATGAGCAGTTCTTC.

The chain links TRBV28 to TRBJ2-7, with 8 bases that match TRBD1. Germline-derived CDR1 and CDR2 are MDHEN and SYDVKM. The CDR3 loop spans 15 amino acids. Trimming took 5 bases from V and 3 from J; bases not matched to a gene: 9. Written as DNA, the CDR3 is TGTGCCAGCAGTCCCCACGGGACAGGTGGCTACGAGCAGTACTTC. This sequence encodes CASSPHGTGGYEQYF.

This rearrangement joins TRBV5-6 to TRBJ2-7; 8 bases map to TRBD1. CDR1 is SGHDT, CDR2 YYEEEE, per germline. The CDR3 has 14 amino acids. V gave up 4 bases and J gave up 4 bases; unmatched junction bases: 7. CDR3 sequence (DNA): TGTGCCAGCAGCCACGGGACAGGAGTATACGAGCAGTACTTC. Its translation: CASSHGTGVYEQYF.

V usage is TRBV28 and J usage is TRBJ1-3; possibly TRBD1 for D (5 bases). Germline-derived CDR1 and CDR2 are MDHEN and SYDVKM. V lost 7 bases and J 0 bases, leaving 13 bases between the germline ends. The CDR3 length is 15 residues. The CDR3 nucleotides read TGTGCCAGCAAACCAGTGGGGGGCTCTGGAAACACCATATATTTT. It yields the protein CASKPVGGSGNTIYF.

CDR3 sequence: CASSQSLNAGDPNGYTF. CDR3 in DNA: TGCGCCAGCAGCCAAAGTTTAAACGCAGGGGATCCAAATGGCTACACCTTC. The genes are TRBV4-1 and TRBJ1-2; D may be TRBD1 (6 bases). There are 17 residues in the CDR3. V lost 2 bases and J 6 bases, leaving 22 bases between the germline ends. Germline V lookup: CDR1 MGHRA, CDR2 YSYEKL.

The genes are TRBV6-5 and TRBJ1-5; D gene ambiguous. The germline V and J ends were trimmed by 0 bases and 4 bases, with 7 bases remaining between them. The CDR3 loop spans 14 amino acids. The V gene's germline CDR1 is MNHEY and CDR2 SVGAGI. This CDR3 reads CASSYSSQNQPQHF. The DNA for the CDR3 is TGTGCCAGCAGTTACTCGAGCCAAAATCAGCCCCAGCATTTT.

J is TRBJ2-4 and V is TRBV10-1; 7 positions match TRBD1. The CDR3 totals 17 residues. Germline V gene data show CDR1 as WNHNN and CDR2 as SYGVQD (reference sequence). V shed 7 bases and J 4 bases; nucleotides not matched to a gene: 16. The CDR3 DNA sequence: TGCGCCAGCACCGATAATAACAACAGGGGAATAAAAAACATTCAGTACTTC. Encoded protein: CASTDNNNRGIKNIQYF.